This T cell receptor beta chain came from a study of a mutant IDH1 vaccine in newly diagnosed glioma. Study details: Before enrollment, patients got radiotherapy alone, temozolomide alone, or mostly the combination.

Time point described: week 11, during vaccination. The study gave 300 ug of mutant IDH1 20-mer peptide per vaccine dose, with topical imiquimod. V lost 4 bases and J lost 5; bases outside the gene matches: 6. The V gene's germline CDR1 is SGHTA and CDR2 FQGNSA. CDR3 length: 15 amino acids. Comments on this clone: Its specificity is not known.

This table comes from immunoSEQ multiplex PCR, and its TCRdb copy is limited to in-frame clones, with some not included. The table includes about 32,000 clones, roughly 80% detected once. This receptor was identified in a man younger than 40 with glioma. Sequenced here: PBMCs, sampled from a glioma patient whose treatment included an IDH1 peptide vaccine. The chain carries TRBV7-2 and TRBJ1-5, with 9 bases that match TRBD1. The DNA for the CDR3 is TGTGCCAGCAGCTCGGACAGGGGCGGGTATCAGCCCCAGCATTTT. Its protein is CASSSDRGGYQPQHF.